This T cell receptor (beta chain) is from a study of shared T cell receptors in the human thymus. The CDR3 covers 16 residues. Per germline, CDR1 SGHAT and CDR2 FQNNGV. The V gene lost 0 bases and the J gene lost 6 bases, with 14 bases spanning the gap. Assay: immunoSEQ multiplex PCR; the TCRdb copy retains only in-frame clones and omits some. The data show about 730,000 clones, 70% to 90% seen once. The same data also contributed to another study, on human thymus T cells. That publication notes: The people who donated were healthy Finnish babies having corrective surgery for congenital heart defects. Resections obtained during corrective heart surgery supplied the thymus tissue. Apparent skewing of V and J gene usage characterized both thymic and blood repertoires. Related research examined unrelated individuals and reported that their thymic repertoires overlapped highly.

This clonotype was sampled from a girl younger than two with a congenital heart defect. The source material was thymocytes. The chain has TRBV11-2 and TRBJ2-2; TRBD1 might be the D (5 bases). The CDR3 DNA reads as TGTGCCAGCAGCTTAGATTCAGGACACGCGGCCGGGGAGCTGTTTTTT. Encoded protein: CASSLDSGHAAGELFF.